Listed below are T cell receptor beta chains from one sample, sequenced in a study of human T cells and chemical hapten exposure. From the RACE reads, TCRdb called clonotypes with MiXCR, one entry per CDR3 protein. The sample holds approximately 73,000 distinct CDR3 sequences, 10% to 13% seen once. Sequencing used whole blood, obtained in connection with sensitization to the hapten diphenylcyclopropenone (DPC). These receptors were taken from a woman in her forties or fifties with alopecia areata. Some clones in this sample may be carry-over from other donors' samples. Each CDR3 is given with its conserved first and last residue. The D gene is left open where the match is weak. Clone size is stated in some rows and not others, as once, few, many or a class when expanded.

V gene: TRBV9; clone size: -; J gene: TRBJ2-2; D gene: -; CDR3 protein: CASSVGAPGELFF; CDR3 DNA: TGTGCCAGCAGCGTAGGTGCTCCCGGGGAGCTGTTTTTT
V gene: TRBV6-6; clone size: few; J gene: TRBJ2-5; D gene: -; CDR3 protein: CASSWGARHGRLGETQYF; CDR3 DNA: TGTGCCAGCAGTTGGGGCGCCCGTCATGGGAGGTTGGGGGAGACCCAGTACTTC
V gene: TRBV7-2; clone size: few; J gene: TRBJ2-4; D gene: -; CDR3 protein: CASSLDGGARGNIQYF; CDR3 DNA: TGTGCCAGCAGCTTAGATGGGGGGGCGCGCGGAAACATTCAGTACTTC
V gene: TRBV24-1; clone size: many; J gene: TRBJ1-1; D gene: TRBD1; CDR3 protein: CATSDPGTGGQTEAFF; CDR3 DNA: TGTGCCACCAGTGATCCGGGGACAGGGGGCCAAACTGAAGCTTTCTTT
V gene: TRBV7-2; clone size: -; J gene: TRBJ2-4; D gene: -; CDR3 protein: CASSLVRNIQYF; CDR3 DNA: TGTGCCAGCAGCTTAGTCCGGAACATTCAGTACTTC
V gene: TRBV12-3/TRBV12-4; clone size: few; J gene: TRBJ2-6; D gene: -; CDR3 protein: CASRRTGANVLTF; CDR3 DNA: TGTGCCAGCCGGAGGACTGGGGCCAACGTCCTGACTTTC
V gene: TRBV24-1; clone size: once; J gene: TRBJ1-5; D gene: -; CDR3 protein: CATSDSDGRLNQPQHF; CDR3 DNA: TGTGCCACCAGTGATTCGGACGGAAGACTAAATCAGCCCCAGCATTTT
V gene: TRBV14; clone size: -; J gene: TRBJ2-1; D gene: TRBD2; CDR3 protein: CASSELAGAYNEQFF; CDR3 DNA: TGTGCCAGCAGCGAACTAGCGGGAGCATACAATGAGCAGTTCTTC
V gene: TRBV14; clone size: few; J gene: TRBJ2-1; D gene: TRBD2; CDR3 protein: CASSPLAGGPGNEQFF; CDR3 DNA: TGTGCCAGCAGCCCCTTAGCGGGAGGGCCGGGCAATGAGCAGTTCTTC
V gene: TRBV5-5; clone size: few; J gene: TRBJ1-5; D gene: -; CDR3 protein: CASSLTGHSNQPQHF; CDR3 DNA: TGTGCCAGCAGCCTGACAGGACATAGCAATCAGCCCCAGCATTTT
V gene: TRBV5-1; clone size: few; J gene: TRBJ2-1; D gene: TRBD2; CDR3 protein: CASSGGAGGGYNEQFF; CDR3 DNA: TGCGCCAGCTCCGGGGGAGCGGGAGGGGGTTACAATGAGCAGTTCTTC
V gene: TRBV6-6; clone size: -; J gene: TRBJ1-2; D gene: -; CDR3 protein: CASSTGQNYGYTF; CDR3 DNA: TGTGCCAGCAGTACCGGACAGAACTATGGCTACACCTTC
V gene: TRBV6-2/TRBV6-3; clone size: many; J gene: TRBJ2-3; D gene: -; CDR3 protein: CASSYSGAADTQYF; CDR3 DNA: TGTGCCAGCAGTTACTCGGGAGCGGCAGATACGCAGTATTTT
V gene: TRBV5-6; clone size: few; J gene: TRBJ1-5; D gene: TRBD1; CDR3 protein: CASSRTGAGLNQPQHF; CDR3 DNA: TGTGCCAGCAGCCGGACAGGGGCAGGACTGAATCAGCCCCAGCATTTT
V gene: TRBV6-5; clone size: -; J gene: TRBJ2-1; D gene: -; CDR3 protein: CASSRAYNEQFF; CDR3 DNA: TGTGCCAGCAGTCGCGCCTACAATGAGCAGTTCTTC
V gene: TRBV4-2; clone size: many; J gene: TRBJ1-4; D gene: -; CDR3 protein: CASSPHPSTNGNEKLFF; CDR3 DNA: TGTGCCAGCAGCCCCCACCCCTCGACAAACGGAAATGAAAAACTGTTTTTT
V gene: TRBV12-3/TRBV12-4; clone size: -; J gene: TRBJ2-6; D gene: TRBD1; CDR3 protein: CASSSTGGTGANVLTF; CDR3 DNA: TGTGCCAGCAGTTCTACAGGGGGCACTGGGGCCAACGTCCTGACTTTC
V gene: TRBV7-3; clone size: -; J gene: TRBJ2-2; D gene: TRBD2; CDR3 protein: CASSLTSGGLSGELFF; CDR3 DNA: TGTGCCAGCAGCTTGACTAGCGGGGGATTGTCCGGGGAGCTGTTTTTT
V gene: TRBV5-1; clone size: -; J gene: TRBJ2-2; D gene: -; CDR3 protein: CASSLEVVNTGELFF; CDR3 DNA: TGCGCCAGCAGCTTGGAGGTAGTGAACACCGGGGAGCTGTTTTTT
V gene: TRBV28; clone size: few; J gene: TRBJ1-4; D gene: -; CDR3 protein: CASSLPGVNEKLFF; CDR3 DNA: TGTGCCAGCAGTTTACCAGGGGTCAATGAAAAACTGTTTTTT
V gene: TRBV7-2; clone size: -; J gene: TRBJ1-1; D gene: -; CDR3 protein: CASSAGFSTEAFF; CDR3 DNA: TGTGCCAGCAGCGCAGGGTTTAGCACTGAAGCTTTCTTT
V gene: TRBV28; clone size: many; J gene: TRBJ2-7; D gene: -; CDR3 protein: CASSLRWRTYEQYF; CDR3 DNA: TGTGCCAGCAGTTTAAGGTGGAGGACCTACGAGCAGTACTTC
V gene: TRBV10-3; clone size: many; J gene: TRBJ2-7; D gene: -; CDR3 protein: CAISDPVPPYEQYF; CDR3 DNA: TGTGCCATCAGTGACCCCGTCCCCCCCTACGAGCAGTACTTC
V gene: TRBV11-2; clone size: few; J gene: TRBJ2-7; D gene: -; CDR3 protein: CASSLERGPYEQYF; CDR3 DNA: TGTGCCAGCAGCTTAGAGCGGGGGCCCTACGAGCAGTACTTC
V gene: TRBV29-1; clone size: -; J gene: TRBJ2-7; D gene: -; CDR3 protein: CSAAQGDEQYF; CDR3 DNA: TGCAGCGCTGCACAGGGCGACGAGCAGTACTTC
V gene: TRBV13; clone size: -; J gene: TRBJ1-2; D gene: -; CDR3 protein: CASSKGHGGHYGYTF; CDR3 DNA: TGTGCCAGCAGCAAGGGACACGGGGGGCACTATGGCTACACCTTC
V gene: TRBV6-5; clone size: many; J gene: TRBJ1-1; D gene: -; CDR3 protein: CASSYSGRGAMSTEAFF; CDR3 DNA: TGTGCCAGCAGTTACTCCGGCAGGGGCGCAATGAGCACTGAAGCTTTCTTT
V gene: TRBV5-1; clone size: once; J gene: TRBJ2-7; D gene: -; CDR3 protein: CASSLISGGAYEQYF; CDR3 DNA: TGCGCCAGCAGCTTGATAAGCGGAGGGGCCTACGAGCAGTACTTC
V gene: TRBV7-2; clone size: -; J gene: TRBJ2-1; D gene: -; CDR3 protein: CASSLVGAGSAPNNEQFF; CDR3 DNA: TGTGCCAGCAGCTTAGTTGGCGCAGGGAGCGCCCCGAACAATGAGCAGTTCTTC
V gene: TRBV7-2; clone size: few; J gene: TRBJ2-1; D gene: TRBD2; CDR3 protein: CASSSGLALGNEQFF; CDR3 DNA: TGTGCCAGCAGCTCGGGACTAGCCCTAGGCAATGAGCAGTTCTTC
V gene: TRBV18; clone size: few; J gene: TRBJ2-7; D gene: -; CDR3 protein: CASSPPQGISSYEQYF; CDR3 DNA: TGTGCCAGCTCACCCCCGCAGGGGATAAGCTCCTACGAGCAGTACTTC
V gene: TRBV10-2; clone size: many; J gene: TRBJ1-5; D gene: TRBD1; CDR3 protein: CASSESDTGGYQPQHF; CDR3 DNA: TGCGCCAGCAGTGAGTCGGACACAGGGGGATATCAGCCCCAGCATTTT
V gene: TRBV14; clone size: -; J gene: TRBJ1-3; D gene: -; CDR3 protein: CASSQVGGELLDSGNTIYF; CDR3 DNA: TGTGCCAGCAGCCAAGTGGGGGGGGAACTCCTCGACTCTGGAAACACCATATATTTT
V gene: TRBV5-5; clone size: few; J gene: TRBJ1-3; D gene: -; CDR3 protein: CASSFLWGEGASSGNTIYF; CDR3 DNA: TGTGCCAGCAGCTTTTTATGGGGAGAAGGGGCCTCCTCTGGAAACACCATATATTTT
V gene: TRBV5-8; clone size: -; J gene: TRBJ1-5; D gene: -; CDR3 protein: CASSLYLINQPQHF; CDR3 DNA: TGTGCCAGCAGCTTGTACCTCATTAATCAGCCCCAGCATTTT
V gene: TRBV6-2/TRBV6-3; clone size: many; J gene: TRBJ2-7; D gene: TRBD1; CDR3 protein: CASSYPSGTGIEQYF; CDR3 DNA: TGTGCCAGCAGTTACCCATCCGGGACAGGGATCGAGCAGTACTTC
V gene: TRBV18; clone size: few; J gene: TRBJ2-7; D gene: -; CDR3 protein: CASSPLTGDEQYF; CDR3 DNA: TGTGCCAGCTCACCACTAACGGGGGACGAGCAGTACTTC
V gene: TRBV12-3/TRBV12-4; clone size: few; J gene: TRBJ2-1; D gene: TRBD2; CDR3 protein: CASSFGLAGNEQFF; CDR3 DNA: TGTGCCAGCAGTTTCGGACTAGCCGGGAATGAGCAGTTCTTC
V gene: TRBV5-1; clone size: many; J gene: TRBJ2-5; D gene: TRBD2; CDR3 protein: CASSSLGTSGRQETQYF; CDR3 DNA: TGCGCCAGCAGCTCGTTAGGGACTAGCGGGAGACAAGAGACCCAGTACTTC
V gene: TRBV2; clone size: few; J gene: TRBJ1-2; D gene: -; CDR3 protein: CASKGDSLYGYTF; CDR3 DNA: TGTGCCAGCAAGGGAGACAGCCTCTATGGCTACACCTTC
V gene: TRBV20-1; clone size: many; J gene: TRBJ2-1; D gene: TRBD2; CDR3 protein: CSATALAGAGNEQFF; CDR3 DNA: TGCAGTGCTACGGCACTAGCGGGTGCAGGAAATGAGCAGTTCTTC
V gene: TRBV29-1; clone size: -; J gene: TRBJ1-1; D gene: -; CDR3 protein: CSVVHITEAFF; CDR3 DNA: TGCAGCGTTGTGCATATCACTGAAGCTTTCTTT
V gene: TRBV28; clone size: many; J gene: TRBJ2-6; D gene: -; CDR3 protein: CASSGISGANVLTF; CDR3 DNA: TGTGCCAGTAGTGGGATCTCTGGGGCCAACGTCCTGACTTTC
V gene: TRBV4-3; clone size: -; J gene: TRBJ2-2; D gene: -; CDR3 protein: CASSRLAMNTGELFF; CDR3 DNA: TGCGCCAGCAGCCGTCTAGCGATGAACACCGGGGAGCTGTTTTTT
V gene: TRBV20-1; clone size: few; J gene: TRBJ2-1; D gene: TRBD2; CDR3 protein: CSAMGRLAGGTNEQFF; CDR3 DNA: TGCAGTGCTATGGGGAGACTAGCGGGAGGGACCAATGAGCAGTTCTTC
V gene: TRBV7-8; clone size: -; J gene: TRBJ2-3; D gene: TRBD2; CDR3 protein: CASSLLTSITRADTQYF; CDR3 DNA: TGTGCCAGCAGCCTGTTGACTAGCATCACCAGGGCAGATACGCAGTATTTT
V gene: TRBV3-1; clone size: -; J gene: TRBJ2-7; D gene: -; CDR3 protein: CASSLSARLDAYEQYF; CDR3 DNA: TGTGCCAGCAGCCTTTCTGCCCGACTAGATGCCTACGAGCAGTACTTC
V gene: TRBV29-1; clone size: many; J gene: TRBJ2-7; D gene: TRBD2; CDR3 protein: CSVVAGGWYEQYF; CDR3 DNA: TGCAGCGTTGTAGCGGGAGGGTGGTACGAGCAGTACTTC
V gene: TRBV18; clone size: many; J gene: TRBJ2-7; D gene: TRBD2; CDR3 protein: CASSTSGTEQYF; CDR3 DNA: TGTGCCAGCTCTACTAGCGGGACCGAGCAGTACTTC
V gene: TRBV7-2; clone size: many; J gene: TRBJ2-1; D gene: -; CDR3 protein: CASSPYNEQFF; CDR3 DNA: TGTGCCAGCAGCCCCTACAATGAGCAGTTCTTC
V gene: TRBV29-1; clone size: -; J gene: TRBJ2-3; D gene: -; CDR3 protein: CSVVVAYTQYF; CDR3 DNA: TGCAGCGTTGTCGTGGCTTACACGCAGTATTTT
V gene: TRBV20-1; clone size: few; J gene: TRBJ1-2; D gene: -; CDR3 protein: CRARTQTDSGF; CDR3 DNA: TGCAGGGCCAGGACACAAACTGACAGCGGTTTC
V gene: TRBV6-4; clone size: few; J gene: TRBJ2-2; D gene: TRBD1; CDR3 protein: CASRPGQGAAGELFF; CDR3 DNA: TGTGCCAGCAGACCCGGACAGGGGGCAGCCGGGGAGCTGTTTTTT
V gene: TRBV5-1; clone size: few; J gene: TRBJ2-2; D gene: -; CDR3 protein: CASSLVQGPRGTGELFF; CDR3 DNA: TGCGCCAGCAGCTTGGTCCAGGGCCCCCGTGGCACCGGGGAGCTGTTTTTT
V gene: TRBV7-6; clone size: -; J gene: TRBJ1-5; D gene: -; CDR3 protein: CASSARGTRNQPQHF; CDR3 DNA: TGTGCCAGCAGCGCCCGGGGCACTCGGAATCAGCCCCAGCATTTT
V gene: TRBV7-2; clone size: many; J gene: TRBJ2-1; D gene: TRBD2; CDR3 protein: CASSPAGGLYNEQFF; CDR3 DNA: TGTGCCAGCAGCCCGGCGGGAGGACTCTACAATGAGCAGTTCTTC
V gene: TRBV12-3/TRBV12-4; clone size: -; J gene: TRBJ2-4; D gene: TRBD1; CDR3 protein: CASSAGTVLAKNIQYF; CDR3 DNA: TGTGCCAGCAGTGCCGGGACAGTTCTAGCCAAAAACATTCAGTACTTC